This TCR beta chain was identified in a study of T cell changes during pregnancy in multiple sclerosis. Trimming shortened V by 5 bases and J by 3 bases, and 9 bases separated the two germline ends. CDR1 SGHNT and CDR2 YYREEE come from the germline V gene (reference sequence). This CDR3 comprises 13 residues. Only in-frame clones appear in the TCRdb table, and some are missing; sequencing was by immunoSEQ multiplex PCR. The table shows about 68,000 clones, with just over 90% occurring only once. Material: peripheral blood, obtained in the third trimester of pregnancy. The clonotype originates from a female donor with multiple sclerosis, enrolled in a pregnancy study. This chain links TRBV5-4 with TRBJ2-1; tentatively, D is TRBD1 (6 bases). The CDR3 DNA reads as TGTGCCAGCAGACCGGACAGCTACAATGAGCAGTTCTTC. Encoded protein: CASRPDSYNEQFF.